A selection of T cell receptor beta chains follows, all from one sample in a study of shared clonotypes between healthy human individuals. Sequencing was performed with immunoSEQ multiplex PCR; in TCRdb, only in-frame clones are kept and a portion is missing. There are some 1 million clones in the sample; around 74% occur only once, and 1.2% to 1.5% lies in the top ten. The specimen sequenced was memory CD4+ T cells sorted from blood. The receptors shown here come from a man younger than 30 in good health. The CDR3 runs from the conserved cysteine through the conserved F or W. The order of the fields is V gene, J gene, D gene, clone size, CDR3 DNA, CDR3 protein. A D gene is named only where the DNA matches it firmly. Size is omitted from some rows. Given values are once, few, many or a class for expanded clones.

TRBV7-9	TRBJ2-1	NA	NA	TGTGCCAGCAGCCCTTACAATGAGCAGTTCTTC	CASSPYNEQFF
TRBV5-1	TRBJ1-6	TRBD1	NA	TGCGCCAGCAGCCTAGGGGGCCAGGGCGACACACCCCTCCACTTT	CASSLGGQGDTPLHF
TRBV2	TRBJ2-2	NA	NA	TGTGCCAGCGGGCAAGCTAGGACATACACCGGGGAGCTGTTTTTT	CASGQARTYTGELFF
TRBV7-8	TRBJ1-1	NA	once	TGTGCCAGCAGCCCTACGGGAAGAATCACTGAAGCTTTCTTT	CASSPTGRITEAFF
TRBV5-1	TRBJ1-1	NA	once	TGCGCCAGCAGCCCCCTCCTGACAGGAATGAACACTGAAGCTTTCTTT	CASSPLLTGMNTEAFF
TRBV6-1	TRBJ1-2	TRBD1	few	TGTGCCAGCAGCGTCCCGGGACAGGGACTCTATGGCTACACCTTC	CASSVPGQGLYGYTF
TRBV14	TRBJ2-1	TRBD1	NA	TGTGCCAGCAGCCAAGTTCGGGACAGGGGGAAAGATGAGCAGTTCTTC	CASSQVRDRGKDEQFF
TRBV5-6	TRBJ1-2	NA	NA	TGTGCCAGCAGCAAGGACCAGGGAAACTATGGCTACACCTTC	CASSKDQGNYGYTF
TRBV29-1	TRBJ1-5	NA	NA	TGCAGCGTTGGGGGAGGGTACAATCAGCCCCAGCATTTT	CSVGGGYNQPQHF
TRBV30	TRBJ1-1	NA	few	TGTGCCTGGAGTGCCAACAGGGTCACTGAAGCTTTCTTT	CAWSANRVTEAFF
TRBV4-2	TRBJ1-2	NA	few	TGTGCCAGCAGCCAAGATCAAAGTCAGCCCTATGGCTACACCTTC	CASSQDQSQPYGYTF
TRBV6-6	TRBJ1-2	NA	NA	TGTGCCAGCGGTTCGGGGGGAGACAACTATGGCTACACCTTC	CASGSGGDNYGYTF
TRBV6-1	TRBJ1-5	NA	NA	TGTGCCAGCATGGCTAGGGAGTTTGTCAATCAGCCCCAGCATTTT	CASMAREFVNQPQHF
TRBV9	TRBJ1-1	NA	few	TGTGCCAGCAGCGGGACTCCTAGGCTGCAGAACACTGAAGCTTTCTTT	CASSGTPRLQNTEAFF
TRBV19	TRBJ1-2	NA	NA	TGTGCCAGTAGTATGAACCGGGACCAAAACTTC	CASSMNRDQNF
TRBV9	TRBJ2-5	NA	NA	TGTGCCAGCAGCGTAAGGAGTTCCAATGAAGAGACCCAGTACTTC	CASSVRSSNEETQYF
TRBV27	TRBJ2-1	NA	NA	TGTGCCAGCAGTTTATCGTTGGTCGGGGGCCGCAATGAGCAGTTCTTC	CASSLSLVGGRNEQFF
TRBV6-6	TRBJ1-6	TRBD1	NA	TGTGCCAGCCAACAGGGGAACTATAATTCACCCCTCCACTTT	CASQQGNYNSPLHF
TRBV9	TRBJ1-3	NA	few	TGTGCCAGCAGCGTACGGGGTGGAATGGACACCATATATTTT	CASSVRGGMDTIYF
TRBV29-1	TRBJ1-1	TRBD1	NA	TGCAGCGTGCGGGTTGGACAGGGGTTCCCTGAAGCTTTCTTT	CSVRVGQGFPEAFF
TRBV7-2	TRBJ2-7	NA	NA	TGTGCCAGCAGCTTAGTAAGTGACGGCTCCTACGAGCAGTACTTC	CASSLVSDGSYEQYF
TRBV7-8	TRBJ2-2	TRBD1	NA	TGTGCCAGCAGGGACAGGGACTACACCGGGGAGCTGTTTTTT	CASRDRDYTGELFF
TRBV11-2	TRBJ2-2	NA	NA	TGTGCCAGCAGCTTAAGGGGGTCTGTCACCGGGGAGCTGTTTTTT	CASSLRGSVTGELFF
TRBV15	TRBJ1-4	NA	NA	TGTGCCACCAGCAGAGCCCAGAATGAAAAACTGTTTTTT	CATSRAQNEKLFF
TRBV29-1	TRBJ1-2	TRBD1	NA	TGCAGCGTCACCGCCGGGACAGGGTACGGCTACACCTTC	CSVTAGTGYGYTF
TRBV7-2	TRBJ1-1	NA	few	TGTGCCAGCAGTCAAAGGAGGAACACTGAAGCTTTCTTT	CASSQRRNTEAFF
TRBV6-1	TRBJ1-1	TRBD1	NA	TGTGCCAGCACAAGGGACAGGGGGAACACTGAAGCTTTCTTT	CASTRDRGNTEAFF
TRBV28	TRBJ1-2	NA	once	TGTGCCAGCAGTCCCCCACTGACAGGTCGCTATGGCTACACCTTC	CASSPPLTGRYGYTF
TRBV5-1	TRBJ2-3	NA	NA	TGCGCCAGCAGCTTGAGCACAGCCGCTAGCACAGATACGCAGTATTTT	CASSLSTAASTDTQYF
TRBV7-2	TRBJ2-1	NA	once	TGTGCCAGCAGCTTAGGCGACAATGAGCAGTTCTTC	CASSLGDNEQFF
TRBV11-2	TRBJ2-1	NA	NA	TGTGCCAGCAGTTCCCTCGGGGACTCCTACAATGAGCAGTTCTTC	CASSSLGDSYNEQFF
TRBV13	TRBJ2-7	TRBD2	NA	TGTGCCAGCAGGAGCGGGGGAAAAACCTACGAGCAGTACTTC	CASRSGGKTYEQYF
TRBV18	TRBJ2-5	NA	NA	TGTGCCAGCTCACCACCGAACAGTCAAGAGACCCAGTACTTC	CASSPPNSQETQYF
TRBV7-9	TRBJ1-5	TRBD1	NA	TGTGCCAGCAGCTCACAGGGGGATAGCAATCAGCCCCAGCATTTT	CASSSQGDSNQPQHF
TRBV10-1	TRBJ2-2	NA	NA	TGCGCCACCGGGGACCAAAACACCGGGGAGCTGTTTTTT	CATGDQNTGELFF
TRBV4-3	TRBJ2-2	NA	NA	TGCGCCAGCAGCCACTTTGCGGCGGGAAACACCGGGGAGCTGTTTTTT	CASSHFAAGNTGELFF
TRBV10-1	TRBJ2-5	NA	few	TGCGCCAGCAGTGAGGGGACAAGGGGTCGAGAGACCCAGTACTTC	CASSEGTRGRETQYF
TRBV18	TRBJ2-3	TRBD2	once	TGTGCCAGCTCACCGCGGGAGTCAGATACGCAGTATTTT	CASSPRESDTQYF
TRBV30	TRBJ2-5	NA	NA	TGTGCCTGGAGTAATTTTCGGGGGGCAGATAGTTTTGGGGAGACCCAGTACTTC	CAWSNFRGADSFGETQYF
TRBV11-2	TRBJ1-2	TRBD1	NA	TGTGCCAGCAGCTCCTCGGACAGGGGCGGTAACTATGGCTACACCTTC	CASSSSDRGGNYGYTF
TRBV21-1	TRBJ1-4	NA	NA	TGTGCCAGCAGCCCTACTCCAGGGCAGGGGGAACAGACTAATGAAAAACTGTTTTTT	CASSPTPGQGEQTNEKLFF